The sequence of this T cell receptor (beta chain) was determined in a study of T-cell memory formation after mild COVID-19. For the study at large: In these data, TCR clusters were largely donor specific. Study results and caveats: Memory cells collected pre-infection included some clones that later responded, suggesting cross-reactive memory joined.

Trimming took off 3 bases at V and 2 bases at J, with 7 bases between the two ends. The length of the CDR3 is 14 residues. Note on this clonotype: Antigen specificity is unknown.

Libraries for TCRalpha and TCRbeta carried sample barcodes and unique molecular identifiers via 5'RACE. Using its own MiXCR run on the 5' RACE reads, TCRdb lists one record per CDR3 protein. Here the sample spans around 370,000 distinct CDR3 sequences, more than 20% being singletons. This chain connects TRBV12-3 or TRBV12-4 to TRBJ2-2; D remains ambiguous. The sequenced sample was PBMCs or a T cell subset sorted from them (not recorded which). The TCR sequence derives from an adult woman who had mild COVID-19 (a few samples of this study predate the infection). Cell type and time point are not known. The CDR3 coding sequence is TGTGCCAGCAGTTTCCGTGAAAACACCGGGGAGCTGTTTTTT. Protein: CASSFRENTGELFF.